These 5 T cell receptor beta chains came from one sample sequenced in a study of blood T cells in healthy people across ages. A second PCR of about 7 to 11 cycles used a sample-barcoded 5' primer and a J-beta primer mix. TCRdb itself ran the 5' RACE reads through MiXCR, one entry per CDR3 protein. The sample lists more than 750,000 distinct CDR3 sequences, about 28% occurring once. This sample also belongs to another study, concerning T cells of mothers and their children.

The sequencing input was blood. These receptors were taken from a woman aged 40-49 years in good health.

About this clonotype itself: A junction end diverges from the germline sequence, so it may reflect a read error. Here the CDR3 DNA reads TGCAGCGCCACAAGGACGGGAGGGGCCGGGGAGCGGTTTTTT. Its protein product is CSATRTGGAGERFF. The rearrangement joins TRBV29-1 to TRBJ2-2; TRBD2 matches at 8 bases. The CDR3 extends over 14 amino acids. Looked up from germline, CDR1 is SQVTM and CDR2 is ANQGSEA.

This clonotype was counted ten times or more. The V gene is TRBV20-1, the J gene TRBJ2-1; 8 bases fit TRBD1. V gave up 5 bases and J gave up 3 bases; unmatched junction bases: 6. Looked up from germline, CDR1 is DFQATT and CDR2 is SNEGSKA (reference sequence). CDR3 length equals 14 residues. The CDR3 loop reads CSAVAGTGYNEQFF. The CDR3 nucleotides are TGCAGTGCTGTAGCCGGGACAGGCTACAATGAGCAGTTCTTC.

This clonotype occurred a few times. The J gene is TRBJ2-3, the V gene TRBV21-1; TRBD2 was called by the table and not checked on the DNA. TRBV21-1 is labeled a pseudogene. This CDR3 contains 17 residues. The CDR3 reads CASSSRRGFPPTDTQYF. CDR3 nucleotides: TGTGCCAGCAGCTCCCGGAGGGGCTTCCCCCCCACAGATACGCAGTATTTT.

The sample holds a few counts of this clonotype. V usage is TRBV7-8 and J usage is TRBJ2-3, with a weak D call TRBD2 (6 bases). Germline V lookup: CDR1 SGHVS, CDR2 FQNEAQ. Trimming took 5 bases from V and 0 from J, leaving 9 bases between them. There are 14 residues in the CDR3. This chain's CDR3 is CASSAGPSTDTQYF. In DNA, the CDR3 is TGTGCCAGCAGCGCGGGACCTAGCACAGATACGCAGTATTTT.

The chain joins TRBV5-5 to TRBJ2-3, with 8 nucleotides matching TRBD2. This CDR3 is built from 17 residues. Germline assignment: CDR1 SGHKS and CDR2 YYEKEE (reference sequence). The ends lost 4 bases at V and 4 bases at J; junction bases unmatched: 14. CDR3 sequence (DNA): TGTGCCAGCAGCCTCGGGGGGGTCGGGGGGTATGCAGATACGCAGTATTTT. This sequence encodes CASSLGGVGGYADTQYF.